The entry that follows covers one T cell receptor beta chain sequence. Its antigen specificity is not known. No base-level quality is on record; no much larger clone is a single base apart. The data belong to a study of post-analysis software for immune sequencing data (dated by TCRdb to the mid-2010s). Concerning the study at large: Recorded disease courses included relapsing-remitting, secondary progressive and progressive-relapsing multiple sclerosis, with some patients lacking subtype annotation. Patient repertoires were compared against ten to twelve previously published healthy control repertoires from donors aged roughly 6 to 28 years. A subset of samples was prepared in parallel using single-end sample barcoding, then pooled and co-amplified after Illumina adapter ligation. General findings and caveats noted by the study authors: Multiple sclerosis patients had significantly lower normalized Chao1 diversity than controls, a result that suggests substantial peripheral T-cell clonal expansion. Direct clustering with F measure showed strong co-clustering of samples prepared in the same batch, prompting a batch-effect correction. The multiple sclerosis patient group was slightly younger than the control group. Patients showed significantly higher frequencies than controls for roughly five TRBV segments, among them TRBV5-6, TRBV5-1 and TRBV20-1.

The CDR3 contains 15 residues, cysteine and phenylalanine counted. The DNA shown is the 45-base CDR3, in frame from base 1. V is pared back by 5 bases and J by 1 base, with 14 bases lying between the germline termini. To demonstrate the VDJtools post-analysis software, TCR beta repertoires were profiled from the peripheral blood of roughly 14 young patients with multiple sclerosis. Multiple sclerosis patients were children and adolescents aged about 6 to 15 years. Library preparation employed PCR. Reads for this sample came from an Illumina HiSeq 2500. To reduce PCR and sequencing biases, unique molecular identifiers were built into the TCR beta cDNA libraries. Per 1 to 10 million input T cells, around 500,000 cDNA molecules were obtained, such that each molecule approximated one T cell. The patient libraries were prepared and sequenced using the same protocol as the earlier healthy control dataset. Samples belonging to the same batch were prepared together, multiplexed and sequenced on a shared HiSeq lane. In the authors' own workflow: Raw barcoded reads were processed with MIGEC, discarding single-read molecular identifier groups before consensus assembly and CDR3 extraction. VDJtools was used for post-analysis of the clonotype tables, with diversity normalized by down-sampling every dataset to the smallest sample size. To correct batch-related cross-sample contamination, repertoire overlap clustering matched CDR3 amino acid sequences but not nucleotide sequences. TCRdb applied fastp at Q25 and MiXCR to the public reads, then kept only in-frame beta chains. Rows matching on CDR3 protein sequence are summarized as one entry with the most common DNA and genes. TCRdb assigned the V and J calls; the authors' analysis was not used. For this sample the table gives hundreds of thousands of distinct CDR3 sequences, of which approximately 39% were detected only once. The ten largest clones add up to about 8% of the sample.

The chain is assembled from TRBV12-3 or TRBV12-4 and TRBJ1-1; matching of 6 bases hints at TRBD1 as the D gene. This clonotype was obtained from a girl aged 2 to 9 with multiple sclerosis. The sample taken for sequencing was blood. Here is the DNA: TGTGCCAGCAGTCCAAGCAGGGGTTGGAACACTGAAGCTTTCTTT. It specifies CASSPSRGWNTEAFF.